The 28 T cell receptor beta chains reported below all come from one sample, sequenced in a study of control samples from healthy donors and cancer patients. The assay was immunoSEQ multiplex PCR, and TCRdb's table has in-frame clones only and misses some. The repertoire holds 100,000 to 150,000 clones, with 75% to 95% as singletons. The sequenced material came from blood. These receptors were obtained from a man in his late teens or twenties in good health.

As concerns this clone: One junction end disagrees with the germline gene, perhaps due to a read error. This chain connects TRBV7-7 to TRBJ2-3; TRBD1 or TRBD2 may be the D gene (5 bases each). Germline CDR1 SSHAT, CDR2 FNYEAQ (reference sequence). The CDR3 has 16 amino acids. The CDR3 reads CASSPRAGASTDTQYF. In DNA, the CDR3 is TGTGCTAGCAGCCCCCGTGCCGGGGCTAGCACAGATACGCAGTATTTT.

The chain has TRBV18 and TRBJ2-6; perhaps TRBD2 as D (5 bases). CDR1 is KGHSH, CDR2 LQKENI, per germline. V dropped 5 bases and J dropped 0 bases, with 17 bases sitting between them. The CDR3 spans 18 residues. The CDR3 loop is CASSDPTRADSGANVLTF. The CDR3 DNA reads as TGTGCCAGCTCAGATCCGACGAGGGCGGACTCTGGGGCCAACGTCCTGACTTTC. The full variable domain, rest sourced from reference TRBV18 and TRBJ2-6, is NAGVMQNPRHLVRRRGQEARLRCSPMKGHSHVYWYRQLPEEGLKFMVYLQKENIIDESGMPKERFSAEFPKEGPSILRIQQVVRGDSAAYFCASSDPTRADSGANVLTFGAGSRLTVL.

The chain carries TRBV2 and TRBJ2-1; 11 nucleotides align to TRBD2. The CDR3 has 16 residues. Germline lookup yields CDR1 SNHLY and CDR2 FYNNEI. The V gene end was trimmed by 6 bases and the J gene end by 5 bases; junction bases not matched to a gene: 9. For the CDR3, the DNA is TGTGCCAGCAGCGAGGGGCCGGGACTAGCGGACAATGAGCAGTTCTTC. Protein sequence: CASSEGPGLADNEQFF.

The CDR3 reads CASSSSATRPAGELFF. The CDR3 coding sequence is TGTGCCAGCAGCTCTAGCGCCACCCGCCCGGCCGGGGAGCTGTTTTTT. The chain joins TRBV6-6 to TRBJ2-2; maybe TRBD2 (6 bases). This CDR3 comprises 16 residues. CDR1 is MNHNY and CDR2 is SVGAGI in the germline V gene (reference sequence). V lost 6 bases, J lost 6 bases, and 20 bases lay in between.

This chain connects TRBV2 to TRBJ1-1; D not certain. CDR1 is SNHLY and CDR2 is FYNNEI in the germline V gene. V gave up 5 bases and J gave up 1 base, with 14 bases separating them. The CDR3 sequence is 15 residues long. CDR3 sequence: CASSSDGLRNTEAFF. CDR3 DNA sequence: TGTGCCAGCAGTTCGGACGGACTGCGGAACACTGAAGCTTTCTTT.

This chain links TRBV10-3 with TRBJ2-3, with D perhaps given as TRBD1 or TRBD2 (5 bases each). The CDR3 loop spans 15 amino acids. The V and J ends lost 0 bases and 2 bases respectively, with 9 bases between them. Germline V gives CDR1 ENHRY, CDR2 SYGVKD. For the CDR3, the DNA is TGTGCCATCAGTGAGTCTGGGACGTTCACAGATACGCAGTATTTT. Its protein is CAISESGTFTDTQYF.

The chain is built from TRBV7-9 and TRBJ2-2; TRBD1 is a possible D gene (6 bases). Looked up from germline, CDR1 is SEHNR and CDR2 is FQNEAQ (reference sequence). The length of the CDR3 is 15 residues. Trimming shortened V by 6 bases and J by 3 bases, and 14 bases separated the two germline ends. CDR3 DNA sequence: TGTGCCAGCAGTCCGGGACAACCTTACACCGGGGAGCTGTTTTTT. The encoded protein is CASSPGQPYTGELFF. The full variable domain, rest sourced from reference TRBV7-9 and TRBJ2-2, is DTGVSQNPRHKITKRGQNVTFRCDPISEHNRLYWYRQTLGQGPEFLTYFQNEAQLEKSRLLSDRFSAERPKGSFSTLEIQRTEQGDSAMYLCASSPGQPYTGELFFGEGSRLTVL.

The chain couples TRBV24-1 to TRBJ2-1, with TRBD1 matching over 11 bases. This CDR3 comprises 16 residues. V shed 7 bases, J shed 7 bases, and the junction held 11 bases outside the gene matches. Germline assignment: CDR1 KGHDR and CDR2 SFDVKD. In DNA, the CDR3 is TGTGCCACCAGAATATATTCCGGACAGGGGGCAAATGAGCAGTTCTTC. Translating gives CATRIYSGQGANEQFF.

This chain uses TRBV3-1 (or the pseudogene TRBV3-2) with TRBJ1-5; no clear D. Germline CDR1 reads LGHDT; CDR2 reads YNNKEL (reference sequence). The germline V and J ends were trimmed by 4 bases and 5 bases, with 12 bases remaining between them. The CDR3 is made up of 14 amino acids. The CDR3 is CASSLGMPDQPQHF. The CDR3 DNA follows: TGTGCCAGCAGCCTGGGGATGCCAGATCAGCCCCAGCATTTT.

The chain has TRBV10-1 and TRBJ2-1; 14 positions match TRBD2. Germline V gene sequence: CDR1 WNHNN, CDR2 SYGVQD (reference sequence). The junction had 6 bases not matched to a gene; V was cut back by 2 bases and J by 9 bases. The CDR3 spans 16 residues. DNA of the CDR3: TGCGCCAGCAGTGAGGCAAGACTAGCGGGGGGGATTGAGCAGTTCTTC. Encoded protein: CASSEARLAGGIEQFF.

The chain links TRBV5-8 to TRBJ1-4, with 8 bases fitting TRBD1. The junction had 6 bases not matched to a gene; V was cut back by 0 bases and J by 8 bases. The germline CDR1 and CDR2 sequences are SGHTS and YDEGEE. The CDR3 loop spans 15 amino acids. The DNA for the CDR3 is TGTGCCAGCAGCTTGGGGACAGGGAATTTCGAAAAACTGTTTTTT. Protein product: CASSLGTGNFEKLFF.

The chain employs TRBV19 and TRBJ1-5; 8 nucleotides match TRBD1. Losses at the gene ends were 6 bases for V and 2 bases for J; bases not matched to a gene: 6. Germline V gene lookup returns CDR1 LNHDA and CDR2 SQIVND (reference sequence). The CDR3 has 15 residues. CDR3 amino acids: CASRTTGVGNQPQHF. CDR3 nucleotides: TGTGCCAGTAGAACGACAGGGGTGGGCAATCAGCCCCAGCATTTT.

This sequence joins TRBV19 and TRBJ2-1, with 9 nucleotides matching TRBD2. The ends lost 3 bases at V and 8 bases at J; junction bases unmatched: 8. Germline assignment: CDR1 LNHDA and CDR2 SQIVND (reference sequence). The length of the CDR3 is 15 residues. The CDR3 bases are TGTGCCAGTAGTATTAAGGTAGCGGGAGACTATGAGCAGTTCTTC. This codes for CASSIKVAGDYEQFF.

This clone was detected only once. This rearrangement joins TRBV27 to TRBJ2-7; D is unresolved. V was pared by 3 bases and J by 6 bases, with 18 bases between. The CDR3 is 15 residues long. Germline V CDR1 and CDR2: MNHEY, SMNVEV (reference sequence). The CDR3: CASSFGQYQLGEQYF. The DNA of the CDR3 is TGTGCCAGCAGTTTCGGGCAATATCAGCTCGGCGAGCAGTACTTC.

The chain is built from TRBV24-1 and TRBJ2-1; D gene ambiguous. CDR3 size: 12 residues. The V gene lost 3 bases and the J gene lost 8 bases, with 7 bases spanning the gap. Germline V gene sequence: CDR1 KGHDR, CDR2 SFDVKD. This CDR3 is CATSDRFDEQFF. For the CDR3, the DNA is TGTGCCACCAGTGATCGGTTTGATGAGCAGTTCTTC.

The chain joins TRBV15 to TRBJ2-3; 7 bases agree with TRBD1. In germline, CDR1 is LNHNV, CDR2 YYDKDF (reference sequence). Germline trimming cut 4 bases from V and 6 bases from J; bases unmatched to any gene: 4. The CDR3 extends over 13 amino acids. The CDR3 reads CATSKGGADTQYF. The CDR3 region has the DNA TGTGCCACCAGCAAAGGGGGCGCGGATACGCAGTATTTT.

The chain has TRBV19 and TRBJ2-5, with TRBD2 matching 11 bases. Unmatched junction bases numbered 15, after V lost 5 bases and J lost 4 bases. This CDR3 comprises 18 residues. CDR1 is LNHDA and CDR2 is SQIVND in the germline V gene (reference sequence). CDR3 loop: CASSALPLLAGVGETQYF. DNA of the CDR3: TGTGCCAGTAGTGCCCTCCCCTTACTAGCGGGAGTGGGAGAGACCCAGTACTTC.

This clone was detected only once. The V and J genes are TRBV13 and TRBJ2-7; no definite D call. Germline V gene sequence: CDR1 PRHDT, CDR2 FYEKMQ (reference sequence). The CDR3 totals 13 residues. Trimming removed 3 bases from V and 2 bases from J, with 8 bases in between. The CDR3 DNA reads as TGTGCCAGCAGCTTCAAGGCAACCTACGAGCAGTACGTC. Translated: CASSFKATYEQYV.

The gene calls are TRBV7-9 and TRBJ1-5; the D gene is possibly TRBD1 (5 bases). V dropped 1 base and J dropped 5 bases, with 9 bases sitting between them. Germline lookup yields CDR1 SEHNR and CDR2 FQNEAQ (reference sequence). CDR3 length: 14 residues. CDR3 in amino acids: CASSLGGRHQPQHF. CDR3 sequence (DNA): TGTGCCAGCAGCTTAGGGGGGAGACATCAGCCCCAGCATTTT.

The chain combines TRBV25-1 with TRBJ1-4; weak D call: TRBD1 (6 bases). In germline, CDR1 is MGHDK, CDR2 SYGVNS. The CDR3 is 16 amino acids. Trimming cost V 3 bases and J 6 bases, with 17 bases left between them. The CDR3 bases are TGTGCCAGCAGTGATCCCATCAGGGGAAGGCATGAAAAACTGTTTTTT. This gives the protein CASSDPIRGRHEKLFF.

This clone was seen once. The rearrangement links TRBV6-5 to TRBJ2-5, with 7 positions matching TRBD2. Germline V gene sequence: CDR1 MNHEY, CDR2 SVGAGI. The V segment lost 0 bases and the J segment 2 bases; nucleotides outside the gene matches: 6. CDR3 length: 16 residues. The CDR3 is CASSYSILAEQETQYF. The DNA of the CDR3 is TGTGCCAGCAGTTACTCGATCCTAGCGGAACAAGAGACCCAGTACTTC.

The chain couples TRBV6-2 or TRBV6-3 to TRBJ1-5; TRBD1 matches 8 bases. V dropped 5 bases and J dropped 5; count of bases not matched to a gene: 8. Looked up from germline, CDR1 is MNHEY and CDR2 is SVGEGT. The CDR3 contains 15 residues. CDR3 sequence (DNA): TGTGCCAGCAGTAAGGACAGGGTATTCGATCAGCCCCAGCATTTT. Translated: CASSKDRVFDQPQHF.

The chain employs TRBV2 and TRBJ2-5; 9 bases line up with TRBD2. The V segment lost 3 bases and the J segment 5 bases; nucleotides outside the gene matches: 10. CDR3 length equals 16 residues. CDR1 is SNHLY, CDR2 FYNNEI, per germline. The CDR3 bases are TGTGCCAGCAGTGACTTCGCGGGGGGGCCGAGGGAGACCCAGTACTTC. Its protein product is CASSDFAGGPRETQYF.

The chain combines TRBV4-1 with TRBJ1-4; 9 nucleotides align to TRBD1. The V gene end was trimmed by 1 base and the J gene end by 8 bases; junction bases not matched to a gene: 8. The CDR3 is 16 amino acids. CDR1 is MGHRA, CDR2 YSYEKL, per germline. CDR3: CASSQVTGTGKEKLFF. CDR3 nucleotides: TGCGCCAGCAGCCAAGTTACCGGGACAGGGAAGGAAAAACTGTTTTTT.

V and J are TRBV6-2 or TRBV6-3 and TRBJ2-3; D may be TRBD2 (5 bases). Germline loops: CDR1 MNHEY, CDR2 SVGEGT. This CDR3 region has 14 residues. Between the trimmed V and J ends, which lost 6 bases and 2 bases, there was a span of 12 bases. CDR3 nucleotide sequence: TGTGCCAGCAGCCCCGGGATCAACACAGATACGCAGTATTTT. Residues: CASSPGINTDTQYF.

This sequence joins TRBV6-4 and TRBJ2-2; tentatively, D is TRBD2 (6 bases). The ends were cut back, 8 bases at V and 4 bases at J, with 11 bases in the middle. The CDR3 sequence is 13 residues long. Germline assignment: CDR1 MRHNA and CDR2 SNTAGT. CDR3 DNA sequence: TGTGCCAGCGGAACTAGCAGCACCGGGGAGCTGTTTTTT. Its protein product is CASGTSSTGELFF.

V and J are TRBV5-5 and TRBJ1-3; no clear D gene. The CDR3 loop spans 14 amino acids. The ends were cut back, 0 bases at V and 0 bases at J, with 4 bases in the middle. Germline lookup yields CDR1 SGHKS and CDR2 YYEKEE (reference sequence). The CDR3 sequence: CASSLGSSGNTIYF. The DNA of the CDR3 is TGTGCCAGCAGCTTGGGAAGCTCTGGAAACACCATATATTTT.

This clone was counted once. The rearrangement links TRBV9 to TRBJ2-1, with D unclear. The V end was cut by 0 bases, the J end by 5 bases, with 9 bases between. CDR3 length equals 14 residues. Germline-derived CDR1 and CDR2 are SGDLS and YYNGEE. This CDR3 is CASSVGQNNNEQFF. DNA for the CDR3: TGTGCCAGCAGCGTAGGGCAGAATAACAATGAGCAGTTCTTC.